The 21 T cell receptor beta chains below all came from one sample that was sequenced in a study of blood T cell repertoires in COVID-19. Clones were sequenced by immunoSEQ multiplex PCR, and TCRdb holds only the in-frame ones, with some missing. Found here are fewer than 65,000 clones, about 82% of them singletons; the top ten hold 18%. Source material: peripheral blood. The receptors were sampled from a human donor in a cohort sampled during active COVID-19.

This clone turned up a few times. J is TRBJ2-1 and V is TRBV5-1, with 13 bases that match TRBD2. Trimming removed 0 bases from V and 3 bases from J; junction bases left unmatched: 3. The germline CDR1 and CDR2 sequences are SGHRS and YFSETQ. This CDR3 is 17 amino acids long. The CDR3 here is CASSLDGTSGVYNEQFF. The CDR3 DNA is TGCGCCAGCAGCTTGGACGGGACTAGCGGGGTCTACAATGAGCAGTTCTTC.

The gene calls are TRBV6-2 or TRBV6-3 and TRBJ1-4; 9 positions agree with TRBD1. The CDR3 spans 14 residues. V lost 6 bases, J lost 10 bases, and 9 bases stayed unmatched. CDR1 MNHEY and CDR2 SVGEGT come from the germline V gene. The CDR3 spells CASSPPPGQGKLFF. CDR3 coding DNA: TGTGCCAGCAGCCCCCCGCCGGGACAGGGAAAACTGTTTTTT.

The V and J genes are TRBV7-3 and TRBJ2-1; tentative D call: TRBD2 (6 bases). The germline CDR1 and CDR2 sequences are SGHTA and FQGTGA. The V end lost 0 bases, the J end lost 9 bases, and 9 bases lay between the germline ends. The CDR3 totals 13 residues. This CDR3 reads CASSLTVGGEQFF. The CDR3 bases are TGTGCCAGCAGCTTAACTGTCGGGGGTGAGCAGTTCTTC.

The chain uses TRBV7-2 and TRBJ1-3; D is ambiguous. Between the trimmed V and J ends, which lost 5 bases and 0 bases, there was a span of 11 bases. The germline CDR1 and CDR2 sequences are SGHTA and FQGNSA. The CDR3 has 15 residues. The CDR3 loop reads CASSLGRGSGNTIYF. The CDR3 region has the DNA TGTGCCAGCAGCCTCGGGAGAGGCTCTGGAAACACCATATATTTT. Looking up the rest from reference TRBV7-2 and TRBJ1-3 gives the full variable domain: GAGVSQSPSNKVTEKGKDVELRCDPISGHTALYWYRQSLGQGLEFLIYFQGNSAPDKSGLPSDRFSAERTGGSVSTLTIQRTQQEDSAVYLCASSLGRGSGNTIYFGEGSWLTVV.

The chain carries TRBV5-1 and TRBJ1-1; TRBD1 aligns across 9 bases. The CDR3 covers 15 residues. The germline V gene encodes CDR1 SGHRS and CDR2 YFSETQ. Germline trimming cut 2 bases from V and 5 bases from J; bases unmatched to any gene: 7. CDR3 coding DNA: TGCGCCAGCAGCTTCACAGGGGGCGAATATACTGAAGCTTTCTTT. It translates to CASSFTGGEYTEAFF.

The chain links TRBV3-1 (or the pseudogene TRBV3-2) to TRBJ1-2; TRBD1 matches at 12 bases. The CDR3 extends over 15 amino acids. V dropped 4 bases and J dropped 4; count of bases not matched to a gene: 4. The germline V gene encodes CDR1 LGHDT and CDR2 YNNKEL (reference sequence). The CDR3 bases are TGTGCCAGCAGCCGGGGACAGGGGGCGGGCTATGGCTACACCTTC. It encodes CASSRGQGAGYGYTF.

In its sample, this clone was seen once. This rearrangement joins TRBV3-1 (or the pseudogene TRBV3-2) to TRBJ2-3; 9 bases match TRBD2. The CDR3 sequence is 16 residues long. The germline gives CDR1 LGHDT, CDR2 YNNKEL (reference sequence). Trimming cost V 1 base and J 4 bases; bases outside gene matches: 6. The CDR3 spells CASSQVRAGGPDTQYF. CDR3 coding DNA: TGTGCCAGCAGCCAAGTTCGGGCGGGGGGGCCAGATACGCAGTATTTT.

This sequence joins TRBV10-2 and TRBJ1-5; D not certain. V lost 2 bases and J lost 2, with 4 bases in between. The germline gives CDR1 WSHSY, CDR2 SAAADI. This CDR3 has 13 residues. For the CDR3, the DNA is TGCGCCAGCAGTGAGACGGGCAATCAGCCCCAGCATTTT. It translates to CASSETGNQPQHF.

The chain uses TRBV7-2 and TRBJ2-7, with TRBD1 identical over 9 bases. V was clipped by 0 bases and J by 0 bases; unmatched bases: 3. The CDR3 is 16 residues long. Germline CDR1 SGHTA, CDR2 FQGNSA. CDR3 residues: CASSLASTGGSYEQYF. For the CDR3, the DNA is TGTGCCAGCAGCTTAGCATCGACAGGGGGCTCCTACGAGCAGTACTTC.

The chain is built from TRBV20-1 and TRBJ2-1; 7 bases fit TRBD1. The CDR3 totals 11 residues. Unmatched junction bases numbered 6, after V lost 6 bases and J lost 10 bases. Germline CDR1 and CDR2: DFQATT and SNEGSKA (reference sequence). This CDR3 is CSALTGVEQFF. The CDR3, as DNA: TGCAGTGCACTTACAGGGGTGGAGCAGTTCTTC.

The chain has TRBV9 and TRBJ2-6; 10 positions agree with TRBD1. The CDR3 consists of 18 residues. Per germline, CDR1 SGDLS and CDR2 YYNGEE. With 0 bases clipped from V and 3 bases from J, the junction kept 6 bases outside the gene matches. The CDR3 DNA reads TGTGCCAGCAGCGTAGCTCGGGGACAGGGGTATGGGGCCAACGTCCTGACTTTC. This sequence encodes CASSVARGQGYGANVLTF.

This chain joins TRBV4-3 and TRBJ1-5; D unclear. The CDR3 has 13 residues. V was trimmed by 1 base and J by 7 bases, leaving 8 bases between them. Per the germline V gene, CDR1 is LGHNA and CDR2 is YSLEER. As DNA, the CDR3 is TGCGCCAGCAGCCAAGGGATGAGGCAGCCCCAGCATTTT. Its protein product is CASSQGMRQPQHF.

The chain carries TRBV6-6 and TRBJ2-3, with TRBD2 matching 11 bases. Germline assignment: CDR1 MNHNY and CDR2 SVGAGI (reference sequence). This CDR3 has 18 amino acids. The V and J ends lost 5 bases and 1 base, in that order; junction bases with no gene match: 11. The CDR3 spells CASSPIKPGLAGTDTQYF. The CDR3 nucleotides read TGTGCCAGCAGTCCAATTAAACCGGGACTAGCGGGCACAGATACGCAGTATTTT.

The count of this clone is one. The gene calls are TRBV19 and TRBJ1-2; D is unresolved. Germline assignment: CDR1 LNHDA and CDR2 SQIVND (reference sequence). This CDR3 spans 14 amino acids. V lost 6 bases, J lost 3 bases, and 14 bases lay in between. CDR3 nucleotides: TGTGCCAGTAGCCTAGACCGAGAGGACTATGGCTACACCTTC. It is translated as CASSLDREDYGYTF.

CDR3 sequence reads: CASSPNRLEQGAYEQYF. DNA for the CDR3: TGTGCCAGCTCACCGAATCGCTTAGAACAGGGGGCCTACGAGCAGTACTTC. The rearrangement joins TRBV18 to TRBJ2-7; 8 nucleotides agree with TRBD1. Germline V CDR1 and CDR2: KGHSH, LQKENI. This CDR3 region has 17 residues. V gave up 3 bases and J gave up 2 bases; unmatched junction bases: 12.

The V and J genes are TRBV11-1 and TRBJ2-7; D gene unclear. Germline CDR1 SGHAT, CDR2 FQDESV (reference sequence). Trimming removed 8 bases from V and 0 bases from J, with 14 bases in between. The CDR3 is 14 residues long. CDR3 amino acids: CASVGDSSSYEQYF. For the CDR3, the DNA is TGTGCCAGCGTTGGAGATTCGAGCTCCTACGAGCAGTACTTC.

This chain uses TRBV27 with TRBJ1-5; D is possibly TRBD1 (6 bases). The CDR3 length is 16 residues. Germline V gene data show CDR1 as MNHEY and CDR2 as SMNVEV (reference sequence). Trimming cost V 5 bases and J 0 bases, with 14 bases left between them. The CDR3 spells CASSREGQNSNQPQHF. As DNA, the CDR3 is TGTGCCAGCAGTAGGGAGGGACAAAATAGCAATCAGCCCCAGCATTTT.

The J gene is TRBJ2-5, the V gene TRBV7-2; 7 bases are shared with TRBD1. There are 14 residues in the CDR3. Germline trimming cut 5 bases from V and 5 bases from J; bases unmatched to any gene: 8. CDR1 and CDR2 (germline): SGHTA, FQGNSA. The chain's CDR3 is CASSPGGSRETQYF. As DNA, the CDR3 is TGTGCCAGCAGCCCAGGGGGTTCCCGGGAGACCCAGTACTTC.

The chain has TRBV6-6 and TRBJ2-1, with D possibly TRBD2 on 5 matching bases. CDR1 is MNHNY and CDR2 is SVGAGI in the germline V gene (reference sequence). There are 12 residues in the CDR3. The germline V and J ends were trimmed by 5 bases and 9 bases, with 11 bases remaining between them. The CDR3 nucleotides are TGTGCCAGCAGTGACCCTAGCACTGAGCAGTTCTTC. Translating gives CASSDPSTEQFF.

This rearrangement joins TRBV5-1 to TRBJ1-2; D not resolved. Germline V gives CDR1 SGHRS, CDR2 YFSETQ. Deletions cut 4 bases from V and 4 bases from J, with 11 bases between. The CDR3 length is 13 residues. The CDR3 coding sequence is TGCGCCAGCAGCGCAGACGGAGCCTATGGCTACACCTTC. It is translated as CASSADGAYGYTF.

The chain has TRBV4-2 and TRBJ2-1, with 9 bases fitting TRBD2. The V segment lost 0 bases and the J segment 5 bases; nucleotides outside the gene matches: 5. This CDR3 spans 16 amino acids. The germline CDR1 and CDR2 sequences are LGHNA and YNFKEQ. In DNA form, the CDR3 reads TGTGCCAGCAGCCAAGAGGCGGGGGGGCTTAACAATGAGCAGTTCTTC. It specifies CASSQEAGGLNNEQFF.